The rows below give T cell receptor beta chains drawn from one sample of a study of memory CD4+ T cells and cytomegalovirus serostatus. Clones were sequenced by immunoSEQ multiplex PCR, and TCRdb holds only the in-frame ones, with some missing. The table records 35,000 to 55,000 clones, approximately 82% of them present only once. Sequencing was performed on memory CD4+ T cells from blood. The source is an adult in good health and CMV-seronegative. CDR3s include the opening cysteine and the closing phenylalanine or tryptophan. The D gene is left open where the match is weak. Clone size appears in some rows only: once, few, many, or a class for an expanded clone.

D: TRBD2
length: 14
V: TRBV6-6
J: TRBJ2-5
size: -
CDR3: CASSYRAGEETQYF
DNA: TGTGCCAGCAGTTACAGGGCGGGGGAAGAGACCCAGTACTTC

D: -
length: 13
V: TRBV29-1
J: TRBJ1-2
size: -
CDR3: CSVREGEGYGYTF
DNA: TGCAGCGTGCGAGAAGGCGAGGGATATGGCTACACCTTC

D: -
length: 13
V: TRBV10-3
J: TRBJ1-5
size: -
CDR3: CAISESDSQPQHF
DNA: TGTGCCATCAGTGAGTCTGATAGTCAGCCCCAGCATTTT

D: -
length: 11
V: TRBV7-9
J: TRBJ1-2
size: -
CDR3: CASSLPYGYTF
DNA: TGTGCCAGCAGCTTGCCCTATGGCTACACCTTC

D: TRBD1
length: 16
V: TRBV11-2
J: TRBJ2-5
size: -
CDR3: CASSHDRGRTQETQYF
DNA: TGTGCCAGCAGCCACGACAGGGGACGCACCCAAGAGACCCAGTACTTC

D: TRBD1
length: 16
V: TRBV5-1
J: TRBJ1-2
size: once
CDR3: CASSLTTGRTPYGYTF
DNA: TGCGCCAGCAGCCTAACGACAGGGCGGACGCCCTATGGCTACACCTTC

D: TRBD1
length: 15
V: TRBV30
J: TRBJ1-5
size: -
CDR3: CAWSTGGNSNQPQHF
DNA: TGTGCCTGGAGTACAGGGGGGAATAGCAATCAGCCCCAGCATTTT

D: TRBD1
length: 15
V: TRBV28
J: TRBJ1-2
size: -
CDR3: CASSRGTGERYGYTF
DNA: TGTGCCAGCAGCCGCGGGACAGGGGAACGCTATGGCTACACCTTC

D: -
length: 16
V: TRBV7-3
J: TRBJ2-1
size: -
CDR3: CASSPVPGAPYNEQFF
DNA: TGTGCCAGCAGCCCCGTTCCAGGGGCACCTTACAATGAGCAGTTCTTC

D: -
length: 13
V: TRBV19
J: TRBJ1-5
size: -
CDR3: CASSMGPNQPQHF
DNA: TGTGCCAGTAGTATGGGACCTAATCAGCCCCAGCATTTT

D: -
length: 14
V: TRBV5-1
J: TRBJ1-4
size: few
CDR3: CASSLERANEKLFF
DNA: TGCGCCAGCAGCTTGGAGCGTGCTAATGAAAAACTGTTTTTT

D: -
length: 17
V: TRBV21-1
J: TRBJ2-5
size: -
CDR3: CASSTRPAAGGQETQYF
DNA: TGTGCCAGCAGCACACGCCCCGCGGCAGGGGGCCAAGAGACCCAGTACTTC

D: TRBD1
length: 16
V: TRBV28
J: TRBJ2-3
size: few
CDR3: CASSLWSDRGTDTQYF
DNA: TGTGCCAGCAGTTTATGGTCGGACAGGGGGACAGATACGCAGTATTTT

D: -
length: 13
V: TRBV6-7
J: TRBJ2-6
size: -
CDR3: CASRGPGANVLTF
DNA: TGTGCCAGTCGGGGGCCAGGGGCCAACGTCCTGACTTTC

D: -
length: 12
V: TRBV6-6
J: TRBJ2-7
size: -
CDR3: CASTGLFYEQYF
DNA: TGTGCCAGTACGGGACTCTTCTACGAGCAGTACTTC

D: -
length: 14
V: TRBV7-2
J: TRBJ2-5
size: -
CDR3: CASSLRGWGETQYF
DNA: TGTGCCAGCAGTTTACGGGGGTGGGGAGAGACCCAGTACTTC

D: TRBD1
length: 13
V: TRBV6-5
J: TRBJ1-2
size: few
CDR3: CASSRDRGLVYTF
DNA: TGTGCCAGCAGTCGGGACAGGGGGCTGGTCTACACCTTC

D: TRBD1
length: 13
V: TRBV10-3
J: TRBJ2-7
size: -
CDR3: CAINWDRDYEQYF
DNA: TGTGCCATCAACTGGGACAGGGACTACGAGCAGTACTTC

D: -
length: 12
V: TRBV7-9
J: TRBJ1-1
size: medium-sized
CDR3: CASSTPRGSAFF
DNA: TGTGCCAGCAGCACCCCACGGGGGTCAGCTTTCTTT

D: -
length: 14
V: TRBV7-6
J: TRBJ1-3
size: once
CDR3: CASSLGTGGNTIYF
DNA: TGTGCCAGCAGCTTAGGCACAGGCGGAAACACCATATATTTT

D: TRBD1
length: 19
V: TRBV2
J: TRBJ1-1
size: -
CDR3: CASSEFLSLRTGAPTEAFF
DNA: TGTGCCAGCAGTGAATTTCTCAGCCTACGGACAGGGGCTCCAACTGAAGCTTTCTTT

D: -
length: 13
V: TRBV9
J: TRBJ1-3
size: -
CDR3: CASSVVGGNTIYF
DNA: TGTGCCAGCAGCGTAGTAGGTGGAAACACCATATATTTT

D: -
length: 14
V: TRBV12-5
J: TRBJ1-1
size: medium-sized
CDR3: CASGLSLVPGEAFF
DNA: TGTGCTAGTGGTTTGTCGTTGGTTCCCGGTGAAGCTTTCTTT

D: TRBD1
length: 14
V: TRBV6-6
J: TRBJ1-2
size: -
CDR3: CASSRDRTNYGYTF
DNA: TGTGCCAGCAGTAGGGACAGGACCAACTATGGCTACACCTTC

D: -
length: 17
V: TRBV21-1
J: TRBJ2-2
size: -
CDR3: CASSKGRDASNTGELFF
DNA: TGTGCCAGCAGCAAAGGCCGGGACGCCTCGAACACCGGGGAGCTGTTTTTT

D: -
length: 14
V: TRBV25-1
J: TRBJ1-4
size: once
CDR3: CASSVGGQGEKLFF
DNA: TGTGCCAGCAGTGTTGGGGGGCAGGGTGAAAAACTGTTTTTT

D: -
length: 14
V: TRBV10-3
J: TRBJ2-7
size: -
CDR3: CAITSTSASYEQYF
DNA: TGTGCCATCACCTCCACCTCAGCTTCCTACGAGCAGTACTTC

D: -
length: 14
V: TRBV2
J: TRBJ1-1
size: -
CDR3: CASSQGLSNTEAFF
DNA: TGTGCCAGCAGTCAGGGGCTATCGAACACTGAAGCTTTCTTT

D: TRBD2
length: 19
V: TRBV28
J: TRBJ2-4
size: -
CDR3: CASSPNWALAGGYENIQYF
DNA: TGTGCCAGCAGCCCTAACTGGGCACTAGCGGGGGGGTACGAAAACATTCAGTACTTC

D: -
length: 16
V: TRBV18
J: TRBJ2-3
size: -
CDR3: CASSTTGGTYGDTQYF
DNA: TGTGCCAGCTCAACAACCGGGGGGACATACGGAGATACGCAGTATTTT

D: TRBD2
length: 15
V: TRBV11-3
J: TRBJ2-5
size: -
CDR3: CASSLAGGPRETQYF
DNA: TGTGCCAGCAGCTTGGCGGGGGGGCCCAGGGAGACCCAGTACTTC

D: -
length: 16
V: TRBV5-3
J: TRBJ2-3
size: -
CDR3: CARGGRGGLGTDTQYF
DNA: TGTGCCAGAGGAGGCCGTGGGGGGCTCGGCACAGATACGCAGTATTTT

D: -
length: 14
V: TRBV5-8
J: TRBJ1-2
size: -
CDR3: CASSLGASNYGYTF
DNA: TGTGCCAGCAGCTTGGGGGCATCTAACTATGGCTACACCTTC

D: -
length: 13
V: TRBV2
J: TRBJ1-1
size: -
CDR3: CASSRDGNTEAFF
DNA: TGTGCCAGCAGTCGGGACGGCAACACTGAAGCTTTCTTT

D: TRBD1
length: 18
V: TRBV28
J: TRBJ2-2
size: -
CDR3: CASSTDVGQGPFAGELFF
DNA: TGTGCCAGCAGTACCGACGTGGGACAGGGCCCTTTCGCCGGGGAGCTGTTTTTT

D: TRBD1
length: 14
V: TRBV5-6
J: TRBJ1-1
size: -
CDR3: CASSRGTANTEAFF
DNA: TGTGCCAGCAGCCGGGGGACAGCGAACACTGAAGCTTTCTTT

D: -
length: 14
V: TRBV10-3
J: TRBJ1-1
size: few
CDR3: CAISTGADDTEAFF
DNA: TGTGCCATCAGCACCGGGGCCGATGACACTGAAGCTTTCTTT

D: -
length: 15
V: TRBV28
J: TRBJ1-3
size: -
CDR3: CASRPGDLSGNTIYF
DNA: TGTGCCAGCAGACCCGGGGACCTCTCTGGAAACACCATATATTTT

D: TRBD2
length: 15
V: TRBV11-2
J: TRBJ2-7
size: few
CDR3: CASSLWGEGTYEQYF
DNA: TGTGCCAGCAGCTTATGGGGGGAGGGAACCTACGAGCAGTACTTC

D: -
length: 14
V: TRBV2
J: TRBJ1-4
size: -
CDR3: CASSEWGVDEKLFF
DNA: TGTGCCAGCAGTGAATGGGGGGTTGATGAAAAACTGTTTTTT

D: -
length: 14
V: TRBV6-1
J: TRBJ1-2
size: -
CDR3: CASSPESTLYGYTF
DNA: TGTGCCAGCAGCCCCGAGAGCACCTTATATGGCTACACCTTC

D: TRBD1
length: 16
V: TRBV13
J: TRBJ2-7
size: -
CDR3: CASSLGRDRGYHEQYF
DNA: TGTGCCAGCAGCTTAGGTCGGGACAGGGGGTACCACGAGCAGTACTTC

D: -
length: 15
V: TRBV7-9
J: TRBJ1-2
size: -
CDR3: CASSYPGGSAGGYTF
DNA: TGTGCCAGCAGCTACCCCGGAGGCTCCGCGGGGGGCTACACCTTC

D: -
length: 14
V: TRBV5-6
J: TRBJ2-5
size: few
CDR3: CASSLGGWGETQYF
DNA: TGTGCCAGCAGCTTGGGTGGATGGGGAGAGACCCAGTACTTC

D: -
length: 13
V: TRBV11-2
J: TRBJ1-4
size: few
CDR3: CASSPSTNEKLFF
DNA: TGTGCCAGCAGTCCGTCAACTAATGAAAAACTGTTTTTT

D: TRBD1
length: 15
V: TRBV7-8
J: TRBJ1-6
size: once
CDR3: CASSSGQGTNSPLHF
DNA: TGTGCCAGCAGCTCGGGACAGGGTACTAATTCACCCCTCCACTTT